This T cell receptor beta chain is from a study of T cell responses to AZD1222 COVID-19 vaccine. As concerns this clone: What it recognizes is unknown.

Trimming removed 1 base from V and 7 bases from J, with 17 bases in between. CDR3 length equals 15 residues. The germline CDR1 and CDR2 sequences are GTSNPN and SVGIG (reference sequence). Libraries were prepared by immunoSEQ multiplex PCR; TCRdb keeps only in-frame clonotypes and omits some of them. The sample has 80,000 or so clones, 90% to 95% seen once. Whole-study findings and limits: In a largely white British group with more females than males, clonal diversity was possibly underestimated.

The receptor's source is an adult in good health. The V and J genes are TRBV30 and TRBJ1-5, with D maybe TRBD1 (5 bases). The sample was peripheral blood, taken on day 0 of MenACWY control vaccination. The CDR3 region is CAWSAGTASSQPQHF. The CDR3, as DNA: TGTGCCTGGAGTGCGGGGACGGCAAGTTCCCAGCCCCAGCATTTT.